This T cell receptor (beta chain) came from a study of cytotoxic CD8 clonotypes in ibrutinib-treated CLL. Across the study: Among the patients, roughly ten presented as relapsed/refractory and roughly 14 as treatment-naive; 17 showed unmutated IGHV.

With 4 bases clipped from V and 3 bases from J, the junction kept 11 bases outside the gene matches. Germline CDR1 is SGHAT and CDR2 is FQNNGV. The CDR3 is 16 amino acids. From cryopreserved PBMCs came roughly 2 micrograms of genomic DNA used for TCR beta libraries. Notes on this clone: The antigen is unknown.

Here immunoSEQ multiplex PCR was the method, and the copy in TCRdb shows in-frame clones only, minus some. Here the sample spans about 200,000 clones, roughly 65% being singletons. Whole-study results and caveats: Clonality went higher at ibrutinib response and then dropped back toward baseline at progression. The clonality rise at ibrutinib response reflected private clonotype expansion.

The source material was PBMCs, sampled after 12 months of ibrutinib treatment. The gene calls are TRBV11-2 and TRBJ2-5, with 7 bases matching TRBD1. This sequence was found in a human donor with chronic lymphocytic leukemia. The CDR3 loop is CASSSSGQAVKETQYF. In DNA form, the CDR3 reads TGTGCCAGCAGCTCATCTGGACAGGCAGTAAAAGAGACCCAGTACTTC.